The 20 T cell receptor beta chains reported below all come from one sample, sequenced in a study of T-cell memory formation after mild COVID-19. TCRdb re-derived calls from the 5' RACE reads in MiXCR, one entry per CDR3 protein. Of 550,000 to 700,000 distinct CDR3 sequences listed, around a sixth were seen once; the top ten hold roughly 7.8%. Sequenced input: PBMCs or a T cell subset sorted from them (not recorded which). Source of these receptors: an adult woman who had mild COVID-19 (a few samples of this study predate the infection). Cell type and time point are not known.

In this sample, this clonotype turned up a few times. The chain uses TRBV15 and TRBJ2-5; D not certain. The ends were cut back, 8 bases at V and 5 bases at J, with 18 bases in the middle. The CDR3 spans 14 residues. The germline gives CDR1 LNHNV, CDR2 YYDKDF (reference sequence). The CDR3 region has the DNA TGTGCCACCCGATGGCTAGGCGGAGAGGAGACCCAGTACTTC. It encodes CATRWLGGEETQYF.

This clonotype was found a few times. J is TRBJ2-7 and V is TRBV20-1, with no clear D. This CDR3 has 13 residues. Trimming stripped 6 bases from V and 5 bases from J, with 17 bases between. Looked up from germline, CDR1 is DFQATT and CDR2 is SNEGSKA (reference sequence). CDR3 nucleotide sequence: TGCAGTGCCTCGGTAGAGTGGAACAACGAGCAGTACTTC. Translating it yields CSASVEWNNEQYF.

This clonotype was seen ten or more times. The V call is TRBV12-3 or TRBV12-4, the J call TRBJ2-7; D possibly uses TRBD1 or TRBD2 (6 bases each). The V and J ends lost 3 bases and 3 bases respectively, with 12 bases between them. The CDR3 totals 14 residues. This CDR3 reads CASSLGGEGYEQYF. DNA for the CDR3: TGTGCCAGCAGTTTGGGGGGCGAGGGCTACGAGCAGTACTTC.

This clonotype was found a few times. This chain joins TRBV14 and TRBJ2-2; 10 positions agree with TRBD2. The CDR3 is 15 amino acids. J gave up 2 bases and V 8 bases, and 5 bases lay outside the gene matches. In germline, CDR1 is SGHDN, CDR2 FVKESK. CDR3 nucleotides: TGTGCCAGCCGCATAGCGGGAGGCAACACCGGGGAGCTGTTTTTT. Its translation is CASRIAGGNTGELFF. Looking up the rest from reference TRBV14 and TRBJ2-2 gives the full variable domain: EAGVTQFPSHSVIEKGQTVTLRCDPISGHDNLYWYRRVMGKEIKFLLHFVKESKQDESGMPNNRFLAERTGGTYSTLKVQPAELEDSGVYFCASRIAGGNTGELFFGEGSRLTVL.

CDR3 protein: CASRTHREGYTF. For the CDR3, the DNA is TGTGCCAGCAGGACCCACAGGGAAGGCTACACCTTC. The J gene is TRBJ1-2, the V gene TRBV2, with D possibly being TRBD1 (6 bases). Germline V gene data show CDR1 as SNHLY and CDR2 as FYNNEI. V gave up 6 bases and J gave up 8 bases, with 13 bases separating them. CDR3 length equals 12 residues.

The J gene is TRBJ2-2, the V gene TRBV7-3; tentative D call: TRBD1 (5 bases). Looked up from germline, CDR1 is SGHTA and CDR2 is FQGTGA. The CDR3 is 14 residues long. V was pared by 4 bases and J by 4 bases, with 10 bases between. Here the CDR3 reads CASSSQGATGELFF. The CDR3 DNA reads as TGTGCCAGCAGCTCGCAGGGTGCCACCGGGGAGCTGTTTTTT.

The CDR3 loop reads CATTLGGLANEKLFF. In DNA form, the CDR3 reads TGTGCCACCACCCTGGGGGGCCTGGCTAATGAAAAACTGTTTTTT. J is TRBJ1-4 and V is TRBV15; possible D gene TRBD1, 6 bases. The CDR3 is made up of 15 amino acids. Germline loops: CDR1 LNHNV, CDR2 YYDKDF (reference sequence). With 7 bases removed from V and 3 bases from J, the gap between germline ends came to 15 bases.

This clonotype occurred a few times. The rearrangement links TRBV18 to TRBJ2-3; D is ambiguous. Germline-derived CDR1 and CDR2 are KGHSH and LQKENI. The CDR3 runs 16 residues. Trimming removed 4 bases at V and 0 bases at J, with 14 bases between. CDR3 sequence (DNA): TGTGCCAGCTCACGAGAGTTGCTCTCTAGCACAGATACGCAGTATTTT. It codes for CASSRELLSSTDTQYF.

In this sample, this clonotype turned up a few times. V usage is TRBV20-1 and J usage is TRBJ1-2; TRBD1 agrees at 7 bases. CDR1 and CDR2 from the germline V gene are DFQATT and SNEGSKA (reference sequence). V lost 2 bases, J lost 3 bases, and 9 bases stayed unmatched. The CDR3 sequence is 15 residues long. In nucleotides, the CDR3 is TGCAGTGCTAGATCGTGGACAGGCTCCGACTATGGCTACACCTTC. Residues: CSARSWTGSDYGYTF.

This chain uses TRBV6-2 or TRBV6-3 with TRBJ2-1, with D maybe TRBD2 (5 bases). Germline V gives CDR1 MNHEY, CDR2 SVGEGT. CDR3 length equals 12 residues. Trimming removed 7 bases at V and 6 bases at J, with 10 bases between. This CDR3 is CASNSGFNEQFF. DNA for the CDR3: TGTGCCAGCAACTCGGGGTTCAATGAGCAGTTCTTC.

The V and J genes are TRBV6-1 and TRBJ2-7, with TRBD1 as a possible D gene (7 bases). The germline V and J ends were trimmed by 4 bases and 3 bases, with 19 bases remaining between them. Germline CDR1 and CDR2: MNHNS and SASEGT. This CDR3 has 16 residues. CDR3 bases: TGTGCCAGCAGTGTCGGGTTCGGAGGGGGCCTCTACGAGCAGTACTTC. Its translation is CASSVGFGGGLYEQYF.

This clonotype was seen a handful of times. The rearrangement uses TRBV29-1 and TRBJ1-2, with a tentative D call TRBD1 (5 bases). Trimming took off 6 bases at V and 4 bases at J, with 9 bases between the two ends. This CDR3 contains 11 residues. Germline values: CDR1 SQVTM, CDR2 ANQGSEA. CDR3 loop: CSVWGAYGYTF. CDR3 in DNA: TGCAGCGTATGGGGCGCCTATGGCTACACCTTC. The entire variable domain, with the rest obtained from reference TRBV29-1 and TRBJ1-2, is as follows: SAVISQKPSRDICQRGTSLTIQCQVDSQVTMMFWYRQQPGQSLTLIATANQGSEATYESGFVIDKFPISRPNLTFSTLTVSNMSPEDSSIYLCSVWGAYGYTFGSGTRLTVV.

This clonotype was observed a few times. The chain employs TRBV7-6 and TRBJ1-5; TRBD1 matches 8 bases. This CDR3 contains 13 residues. V trimming: 5 bases; J trimming: 9 bases; junction bases outside the gene matches: 6. Germline V gene sequence: CDR1 SGHVS, CDR2 FNYEAQ. The CDR3 here is CASSTTDRGPQHF. CDR3 DNA: TGTGCCAGCAGCACTACCGACAGGGGGCCCCAGCATTTT.

This clonotype was counted ten times or more. The chain joins TRBV27 to TRBJ2-1; 7 bases are shared with TRBD2. The germline gives CDR1 MNHEY, CDR2 SMNVEV (reference sequence). The CDR3 loop spans 15 amino acids. With V trimmed by 3 bases and J by 0 bases, 2 bases remained unmatched. CDR3 sequence reads: CASSFGGGSYNEQFF. CDR3 in DNA: TGTGCCAGCAGTTTTGGGGGGGGCTCCTACAATGAGCAGTTCTTC.

The chain couples TRBV12-3 or TRBV12-4 to TRBJ2-3; D is unclear. The CDR3 is made up of 12 amino acids. The V and J ends lost 6 bases and 4 bases respectively, with 8 bases between them. The CDR3 is CASRGDPDTQYF. In nucleotides, the CDR3 is TGTGCCAGCAGGGGCGACCCAGATACGCAGTATTTT.

The V gene is TRBV6-2 or TRBV6-3, the J gene TRBJ2-7; D remains unclear. The CDR3 runs to 11 residues. Germline loops: CDR1 MNHEY, CDR2 SVGEGT. V was pared by 5 bases and J by 5 bases, with 7 bases between. The CDR3 DNA sequence: TGTGCCAGCAGTCGTTATCACGAGCAGTACTTC. It translates to CASSRYHEQYF.

V and J are TRBV5-1 and TRBJ1-1, with D possibly TRBD1 on 5 matching bases. The CDR3 length is 13 residues. Trimming cost V 5 bases and J 5 bases, with 13 bases left between them. The germline CDR1 and CDR2 sequences are SGHRS and YFSETQ. DNA of the CDR3: TGCGCCAGCAGAGGGGCCGCGAAGACTGAAGCTTTCTTT. It is translated as CASRGAAKTEAFF.

This clonotype was seen a few times. CDR3 sequence (DNA): TGCGCCAGCAGCTTGGCCGAGCGGGGGGACTACGAGCAGTACTTC. This translates into CASSLAERGDYEQYF. The J gene is TRBJ2-7, the V gene TRBV5-1; 9 bases are shared with TRBD2. V shed 0 bases and J 3 bases; nucleotides not matched to a gene: 4. The CDR3 sequence is 15 residues long. Germline assignment: CDR1 SGHRS and CDR2 YFSETQ. Combining the CDR3 with reference TRBV5-1 and TRBJ2-7 gives the whole variable domain KAGVTQTPRYLIKTRGQQVTLSCSPISGHRSVSWYQQTPGQGLQFLFEYFSETQRNKGNFPGRFSGRQFSNSRSEMNVSTLELGDSALYLCASSLAERGDYEQYFGPGTRLTVT.

The CDR3 DNA is TGTGCCAGCAGCCAAGAGGCGGATGGCTACACCTTC. It codes for CASSQEADGYTF. This chain uses TRBV4-2 with TRBJ1-2; D ambiguous. V was cut by 0 bases and J by 6 bases, with 5 bases left in between. The germline CDR1 and CDR2 sequences are LGHNA and YNFKEQ. This CDR3 spans 12 amino acids.

This clonotype was detected a few times. The rearrangement uses TRBV10-3 and TRBJ1-5; D unclear. The CDR3 runs 13 residues. From germline, CDR1 is ENHRY and CDR2 SYGVKD. V lost 0 bases, J lost 5 bases, and 5 bases lay in between. CDR3 nucleotide sequence: TGTGCCATCAGTGAGTCGTCGGATCAGCCCCAGCATTTT. Its protein is CAISESSDQPQHF.